This entry concerns a single T cell receptor beta chain. This specimen belongs to a study of resident and recirculating memory T cells in vitiligo. Study-level information: Genomic DNA was extracted from whole homogenized samples, with no cell sorting.

The CDR3 loop spans 16 amino acids. The germline V and J ends were trimmed by 7 bases and 0 bases, with 15 bases remaining between them. Germline values: CDR1 SEHNR, CDR2 FQNEAQ (reference sequence). Libraries were prepared by immunoSEQ multiplex PCR; TCRdb keeps only in-frame clonotypes and omits some of them. This sample carries roughly 80,000 clones, just over 90% of them seen once, and the ten largest clones take about 5%. The V call is TRBV7-9, the J call TRBJ2-2; D ambiguous. The sequence came from a male donor with vitiligo. Sequenced material: blood. The CDR3 bases are TGTGCCAGCAACCCGACTGCACCTCCGAACACCGGGGAGCTGTTTTTT. This gives the protein CASNPTAPPNTGELFF.